Included here is one T cell receptor (beta chain) sequence, with context. Its antigen is unknown. These data are taken from a study of CD8+ T cells in alopecia areata. Overall study findings and caveats: Sequencing of scalp samples also includes resident alphabeta T cells from normal skin.

RNA extraction was followed by reverse transcription into cDNA, which acted as the sequencing template. Only in-frame clones appear in the TCRdb table, and some are missing; sequencing was by immunoSEQ multiplex PCR. The sample holds about 64,000 clones; 40% to 50% are singletons and the top ten take roughly 47%. V lost 3 bases to trimming and J lost 3 bases, with 12 bases between them. Per germline, CDR1 SEHNR and CDR2 FQNEAQ (reference sequence). The CDR3 contains 14 residues. Source material: NKG2D-low CD8+ T cells sorted from blood. This receptor was taken from a human donor with alopecia areata. The chain joins TRBV7-9 to TRBJ2-7; a weak D match, TRBD1 (6 bases). The CDR3 here is CASSFRDIGYEQYF. The DNA for the CDR3 is TGTGCCAGCAGCTTCCGGGACATAGGCTACGAGCAGTACTTC.